The 22 T cell receptor beta chains in this list originate from one sample, sequenced in a study of OX40 agonist ivuxolimab in advanced cancers. Repertoires were generated with immunoSEQ multiplex PCR, while TCRdb's copy carries only in-frame clones and drops some. The sample includes about 64,000 clones, approximately 81% of them seen just once. Sequenced here: CD4+ or CD8+ T cells sorted from blood, sampled in a trial of the OX40 agonist ivuxolimab. These receptors originate from an adult with an advanced solid tumor such as melanoma, head and neck, liver or kidney cancer.

The CDR3 sequence is CSVKRVVNTGELFF. For the CDR3, the DNA is TGCAGCGTTAAGAGGGTAGTGAACACCGGGGAGCTGTTTTTT. V gene TRBV29-1 combines with J gene TRBJ2-2, with D maybe TRBD2 (5 bases). Trimming removed 5 bases at V and 1 base at J, with 11 bases between. Looked up from germline, CDR1 is SQVTM and CDR2 is ANQGSEA. CDR3 size: 14 residues.

The CDR3 reads CASSPGELGELFF. CDR3 bases: TGTGCCAGCAGCCCCGGGGAGTTGGGGGAGCTGTTTTTT. The V call is TRBV7-2, the J call TRBJ2-2; D possibly corresponds to TRBD2 (5 bases). CDR3 length: 13 amino acids. Germline CDR1 is SGHTA and CDR2 is FQGNSA. V shed 5 bases and J shed 8 bases, with 12 bases lying between them.

V usage is TRBV27 and J usage is TRBJ1-5, with a possible D match to TRBD1 (5 bases). V lost 6 bases to trimming and J lost 7 bases, with 10 bases between them. The V gene's germline CDR1 is MNHEY and CDR2 SMNVEV (reference sequence). The CDR3 length is 12 residues. CDR3 sequence: CASSRVGQPQHF. CDR3 nucleotides: TGTGCCAGCAGCAGGGTAGGGCAGCCCCAGCATTTT.

The V and J genes are TRBV4-2 and TRBJ1-3; 7 positions match TRBD1. CDR1 and CDR2 (germline): LGHNA, YNFKEQ. V was clipped by 2 bases and J by 0 bases; unmatched bases: 10. The CDR3 runs 18 residues. The CDR3 sequence: CASSQKLGQPVSGNTIYF. CDR3 nucleotides: TGTGCCAGCAGCCAAAAATTGGGACAGCCGGTCTCTGGAAACACCATATATTTT.

The rearrangement joins TRBV19 to TRBJ1-5; D remains unclear. Germline V gene data show CDR1 as LNHDA and CDR2 as SQIVND (reference sequence). With 0 bases removed from V and 5 bases from J, the gap between germline ends came to 11 bases. This CDR3 comprises 15 residues. The DNA of the CDR3 is TGTGCCAGTAGTATAGATCGGCAGGCGTATCAGCCCCAGCATTTT. Translation gives CASSIDRQAYQPQHF.

This clone was counted only a few times. The V and J genes are TRBV19 and TRBJ1-1; D not resolved. CDR3 length: 11 amino acids. CDR1 and CDR2 (germline): LNHDA, SQIVND (reference sequence). This CDR3 reads CVPVLNTEAFF. The CDR3 DNA follows: TGTGTACCCGTATTGAACACTGAAGCTTTCTTT.

This clone has a handful of counts. V gene TRBV5-4 combines with J gene TRBJ2-3; D is possibly TRBD2 (7 bases). The CDR3 extends over 13 amino acids. V lost 8 bases and J lost 5, with 15 bases in between. Germline V lookup: CDR1 SGHNT, CDR2 YYREEE (reference sequence). The CDR3 here is CASKGGEKDTQYF. Here the CDR3 DNA reads TGTGCCAGTAAGGGGGGGGAGAAAGATACGCAGTATTTT.

This chain joins TRBV30 and TRBJ1-1; TRBD1 matches at 8 bases. Trimming cost V 1 base and J 3 bases; bases outside gene matches: 1. This CDR3 comprises 13 residues. Germline CDR1 reads GTSNPN; CDR2 reads SVGIG (reference sequence). CDR3 sequence (DNA): TGTGCCTGGAGTGCACAGGGGGACACTGAAGCTTTCTTT. This gives the protein CAWSAQGDTEAFF.

This chain connects TRBV30 to TRBJ1-1; D might be TRBD1 (6 bases). CDR1 is GTSNPN, CDR2 SVGIG, per germline (reference sequence). Trimming cost V 5 bases and J 1 base, with 11 bases left between them. The CDR3 extends over 13 amino acids. The CDR3 DNA reads as TGTGCCTGGGCTGGGGGGGCGAACACTGAAGCTTTCTTT. Translated, it gives CAWAGGANTEAFF.

In its sample, this clone was seen once. V usage is TRBV2 and J usage is TRBJ2-1; 10 positions agree with TRBD2. Germline V gives CDR1 SNHLY, CDR2 FYNNEI. There are 16 residues in the CDR3. Unmatched junction bases numbered 4, after V lost 5 bases and J lost 0 bases. The CDR3 DNA sequence: TGTGCCAGCAGTAATAGCGGGGGGTACTCCTACAATGAGCAGTTCTTC. The encoded protein is CASSNSGGYSYNEQFF. The full variable domain, its missing parts supplied by reference TRBV2 and TRBJ2-1, is EPEVTQTPSHQVTQMGQEVILRCVPISNHLYFYWYRQILGQKVEFLVSFYNNEISEKSEIFDDQFSVERPDGSNFTLKIRSTKLEDSAMYFCASSNSGGYSYNEQFFGPGTRLTVL.

This chain joins TRBV5-1 and TRBJ2-2, with D possibly TRBD2 on 5 matching bases. The V and J ends lost 0 bases and 7 bases respectively, with 7 bases between them. The CDR3 has 13 amino acids. CDR1 SGHRS and CDR2 YFSETQ come from the germline V gene. The CDR3 DNA follows: TGCGCCAGCAGCTTGGTTGAGGGCGGGGAGCTGTTTTTT. It encodes CASSLVEGGELFF.

This clone rates as medium-sized (0.01 to 0.1%). The chain uses TRBV4-1 and TRBJ1-5, with 8 bases that match TRBD1. The CDR3 length is 17 residues. CDR1 and CDR2 (germline): MGHRA, YSYEKL. The trim removed 0 bases at V and 4 bases at J, leaving 8 bases unmatched. CDR3 region: CASSQDLQQGGNQPQHF. In DNA form, the CDR3 reads TGCGCCAGCAGCCAAGATTTGCAACAGGGGGGAAATCAGCCCCAGCATTTT.

The chain employs TRBV4-3 and TRBJ1-3, with D unclear. Deletions cut 0 bases from V and 0 bases from J, with 9 bases between. The length of the CDR3 is 16 residues. Per the germline V gene, CDR1 is LGHNA and CDR2 is YSLEER. Here the CDR3 reads CASSQDVWGSGNTIYF. Here the CDR3 DNA reads TGCGCCAGCAGCCAAGATGTATGGGGCTCTGGAAACACCATATATTTT.

The V gene is TRBV9, the J gene TRBJ2-1; 9 bases are a match to TRBD2. V shed 4 bases, J shed 0 bases, and the junction held 14 bases outside the gene matches. The length of the CDR3 is 19 residues. Germline V gene data show CDR1 as SGDLS and CDR2 as YYNGEE. The CDR3 region is CASSQLGVAGVSSYNEQFF. Here the CDR3 DNA reads TGTGCCAGCAGCCAACTCGGGGTAGCGGGGGTGAGCTCCTACAATGAGCAGTTCTTC.

This chain uses TRBV7-9 with TRBJ1-2; no clear D gene. Trimming left V 4 bases short and J 4 bases short, with 10 bases between. Germline V lookup: CDR1 SEHNR, CDR2 FQNEAQ (reference sequence). This CDR3 has 13 amino acids. CDR3 residues: CASSSGRAYGYTF. The CDR3 DNA reads as TGTGCCAGCAGCTCCGGGAGGGCCTATGGCTACACCTTC.

The chain recombines TRBV5-1 with TRBJ1-4; D not certain. The CDR3 length is 17 residues. Germline values: CDR1 SGHRS, CDR2 YFSETQ. V was cut by 0 bases and J by 0 bases, with 12 bases left in between. The CDR3 bases are TGCGCCAGCAGCTTGGGACCCCAGACGGCAACTAATGAAAAACTGTTTTTT. Amino acids: CASSLGPQTATNEKLFF.

The chain carries TRBV28 and TRBJ2-6, with D possibly matching TRBD1 (5 bases). Looked up from germline, CDR1 is MDHEN and CDR2 is SYDVKM. CDR3 length: 15 amino acids. The germline V and J ends were trimmed by 2 bases and 1 base, with 6 bases remaining between them. The CDR3 protein is CASSLPGSGANVLTF. The CDR3, as DNA: TGTGCCAGCAGTTTACCAGGGTCTGGGGCCAACGTCCTGACTTTC.

This clone was counted between two and nine times. The genes are TRBV11-3 and TRBJ2-7; D possibly matches TRBD1 or TRBD2 (5 bases each). V was pared by 4 bases and J by 6 bases, with 22 bases between. Germline V gene lookup returns CDR1 SGHNT and CDR2 YENEEA. The CDR3 is 16 residues long. This CDR3 is CASSSGPGPSGGEQYF. As DNA, the CDR3 is TGTGCCAGCAGCTCCGGACCAGGTCCTTCTGGGGGCGAGCAGTACTTC.

CDR3 DNA sequence: TGCAGTGCTAACAATCAGCCCCAGCATTTT. Translated, it gives CSANNQPQHF. The V gene is TRBV20-1, the J gene TRBJ1-5; D is uncertain. Trimming removed 4 bases from V and 3 bases from J, with 1 base in between. CDR3 length: 10 amino acids. The germline CDR1 and CDR2 sequences are DFQATT and SNEGSKA (reference sequence).

This clone appeared once. The chain employs TRBV4-1 and TRBJ1-2; 9 bases align to TRBD1. The CDR3 runs to 16 residues. Germline values: CDR1 MGHRA, CDR2 YSYEKL. V was pared by 1 base and J by 4 bases, with 7 bases of the junction left unmatched. CDR3 bases: TGCGCCAGCAGCCAAGCCGGCGGACAGGGGATCTATGGCTACACCTTC. Translating it yields CASSQAGGQGIYGYTF.

The chain employs TRBV7-2 and TRBJ2-5, with D possibly being TRBD2 (6 bases). V was pared by 7 bases and J by 4 bases, with 16 bases between. Germline CDR1 is SGHTA and CDR2 is FQGNSA. This CDR3 has 14 amino acids. The CDR3 coding sequence is TGTGCCAGCAATCTCCTCGGGGGAAGAGAGACCCAGTACTTC. Amino acids: CASNLLGGRETQYF.

The V call is TRBV6-5, the J call TRBJ1-1, with D unclear. The CDR3 is 13 amino acids. The V end lost 11 bases, the J end lost 3 bases, and 16 bases lay between the germline ends. Germline V CDR1 and CDR2: MNHEY, SVGAGI. The CDR3 sequence is CAVRRNRHTEAFF. CDR3 coding DNA: TGTGCCGTTCGACGGAATCGTCACACTGAAGCTTTCTTT.